The source of this T cell receptor beta chain is a study of a mutant IDH1 vaccine in newly diagnosed glioma. Study summary: Patients arrived already treated with radiotherapy, temozolomide, or both, most having had both. Findings and limits, study-wide: Seemingly, top peripheral T cell clonotype changes bore no relation to pseudoprogression.

Trimming shortened V by 3 bases and J by 4 bases, and 3 bases separated the two germline ends. Germline V lookup: CDR1 PRHDT, CDR2 FYEKMQ (reference sequence). The CDR3 contains 11 residues. Data came from immunoSEQ multiplex PCR; TCRdb stores just in-frame clones and leaves some out. Of approximately 56,000 clones detected, 65% appear once; the ten largest clones hold about 4.8%. Time point given: week 47, end of study. All doses held 300 ug of mutant IDH1 20-mer peptide, with topical imiquimod. About this clone itself: What it binds is unknown.

The rearrangement links TRBV13 to TRBJ1-1; D gene unclear. Sequencing used peripheral blood mononuclear cells (PBMCs), obtained from a glioma patient whose treatment included an IDH1 peptide vaccine. The TCR comes from a man in his forties with glioma. Some clones in this sample may be carry-over from other donors' samples. CDR3 sequence: CASSFRTEAFF. The DNA of the CDR3 is TGTGCCAGCAGCTTCCGCACTGAAGCTTTCTTT.